This T cell receptor beta chain was profiled in a study of blood T cell repertoires in COVID-19. The study recruited people aged about 18 to 90 years across 24 US areas. The study assigned cohorts using participant-reported clinical history. Original methodology: Nucleated cell counts were estimated from reference gene primer amplification. Here immunoSEQ multiplex PCR was the method, and the copy in TCRdb shows in-frame clones only, minus some. The DNA gave D and trimming, while V, J and clone size come from that table. The repertoire has about 140,000 clones, roughly 85% of them found once; the top ten carry over 2.5%. Germline assignment: CDR1 SGDLS and CDR2 YYNGEE. Between the trimmed V and J ends, which lost 0 bases and 6 bases, there was a span of 10 bases. The length of the CDR3 is 13 residues.

Material: PBMCs or T cells enriched from blood (not recorded which). V gene TRBV9 combines with J gene TRBJ2-7; D unresolved. This receptor was taken from a woman aged 50 to 60 who had recovered from COVID-19. CDR3 DNA: TGTGCCAGCAGCGTAGATTCGGGTGGCGAGCAGTACTTC. This translates into CASSVDSGGEQYF.